One T cell receptor (beta chain) is described in this entry. The specificity of this receptor is unknown. The input lacks base qualities; no much larger clone sits a single base away. V ends up 0 bases short and J 5 bases short, with an unmatched junction base count of 7. The germline V gene yields SGHDN for CDR1 and FVKESK for CDR2. The CDR3, from cysteine to phenylalanine, totals 16 residues. Solely the CDR3 DNA is kept, with 48 bases framed from the first base. This sample stems from a study of T cell changes during pregnancy in multiple sclerosis (dated 2019 in TCRdb). Study-wide context: The study looked at changes in the T cell repertoire across pregnancy in women with multiple sclerosis.

Receptor amplification or capture employed the immunoSEQ multiplex PCR assay. The source is immuneACCESS, and TCRdb retained only in-frame sequences with V and J called. Part of the clones is not carried over; for the studies checked, unresolved V genes explain less than half of this, and the remainder is unexplained. Here the sample has approximately 50,000 clones; 94% occur a single time. Around 0.3% of the sample is held by the ten biggest clonotypes. This specimen was CD4+ T cells from peripheral blood mononuclear cells, taken in the third trimester of pregnancy. The chain is encoded by TRBV14 joined to TRBJ1-1, with 9 bases matching TRBD1. This sequence was found in a female donor with multiple sclerosis, enrolled in a pregnancy study. The nucleotides read TGTGCCAGCAGCCAAGATCTAGGGACAGGGTGGACTGAAGCTTTCTTT. The resulting protein is CASSQDLGTGWTEAFF.